These 18 T cell receptor beta chains share one sample of origin, sequenced in a study of shared clonotypes between healthy human individuals. Profiled with immunoSEQ multiplex PCR; TCRdb holds only in-frame clones, not every one. The table lists fewer than 550,000 clones, roughly 79% of them singletons. Sequencing input: PBMCs. Receptor source: a woman between 40 and 50 years old in good health. Some clones in this sample may be carry-over from other donors' samples.

V usage is TRBV19 and J usage is TRBJ1-5; D not certain. V was clipped by 4 bases and J by 4 bases, with 17 bases between them. The CDR3 has 16 residues. CDR1 LNHDA and CDR2 SQIVND come from the germline V gene (reference sequence). The CDR3 DNA reads as TGTGCCAGTAGTACGCGGGTTAACCGCGGTAATCAGCCCCAGCATTTT. It codes for CASSTRVNRGNQPQHF.

This rearrangement joins TRBV4-3 to TRBJ2-1, with 16 bases that match TRBD2. Unmatched junction bases numbered 11, after V lost 0 bases and J lost 6 bases. This CDR3 contains 20 residues. Germline V gives CDR1 LGHNA, CDR2 YSLEER. CDR3 protein: CASSQDGTSGRAVIPNEQFF. CDR3 sequence (DNA): TGCGCCAGCAGCCAAGACGGGACTAGCGGGAGGGCCGTTATCCCCAATGAGCAGTTCTTC.

In regard to this clone: At one boundary the junction diverges from the germline segment, which might be a read error. The DNA of the CDR3 is TGTGCTAGCAGCTTTGGGGATTACAATGAGCAGTTCTTC. Encoded protein: CASSFGDYNEQFF. The rearrangement links TRBV7-7 to TRBJ2-1; no definite D call. The CDR3 has 13 amino acids. Per the germline V gene, CDR1 is SSHAT and CDR2 is FNYEAQ (reference sequence). The entire variable domain, with the rest obtained from reference TRBV7-7 and TRBJ2-1, is as follows: GAGVSQSPRYKVTKRGQDVTLRCDPISSHATLYWYQQALGQGPEFLTYFNYEAQPDKSGLPSDRFSAERPEGSISTLTIQRTEQRDSAMYRCASSFGDYNEQFFGPGTRLTVL.

The V and J genes are TRBV30 and TRBJ2-1; 8 bases match TRBD2. The germline V gene has CDR1 GTSNPN and CDR2 SVGIG (reference sequence). Trimming at V came to 0 bases and at J to 3 bases, leaving 7 bases not matched to a gene. The CDR3 has 16 amino acids. The CDR3: CAWSVPSGRHYNEQFF. CDR3 DNA: TGTGCCTGGAGTGTTCCTAGCGGGCGTCACTACAATGAGCAGTTCTTC.

This clone was counted at least ten times. This chain uses TRBV5-5 with TRBJ1-5, with 7 positions matching TRBD1. The germline V gene has CDR1 SGHKS and CDR2 YYEKEE (reference sequence). This CDR3 comprises 16 residues. J was trimmed by 4 bases and V by 2 bases; bases with no gene match: 9. The DNA of the CDR3 is TGTGCCAGCAGCTTTGAGGGGGCATTCTGGAATCAGCCCCAGCATTTT. Translated, it gives CASSFEGAFWNQPQHF.

The chain links TRBV29-1 to TRBJ2-3; a weak D match, TRBD2 (5 bases). The V gene's germline CDR1 is SQVTM and CDR2 ANQGSEA. This CDR3 comprises 12 residues. The V gene lost 4 bases and the J gene lost 2 bases, with 7 bases spanning the gap. Here the CDR3 reads CSVGRVTDTQYF. In DNA, the CDR3 is TGCAGCGTTGGGCGGGTCACAGATACGCAGTATTTT.

The V gene is TRBV7-2, the J gene TRBJ2-1, with 8 bases fitting TRBD2. Trimming cost V 5 bases and J 4 bases; bases outside gene matches: 13. This CDR3 comprises 17 residues. The germline V gene has CDR1 SGHTA and CDR2 FQGNSA. The chain's CDR3 is CASSAPRGGARYNEQFF. CDR3 in DNA: TGTGCCAGCAGCGCCCCACGGGGGGGGGCGCGGTACAATGAGCAGTTCTTC.

This clone showed up many times. This chain joins TRBV11-2 and TRBJ2-7, with 7 bases lining up with TRBD1. V shed 0 bases and J 2 bases; nucleotides not matched to a gene: 4. Looked up from germline, CDR1 is SGHAT and CDR2 is FQNNGV. This CDR3 comprises 15 residues. The chain's CDR3 is CASSLDYRGPYEQYF. The CDR3 coding sequence is TGTGCCAGCAGCTTAGACTACAGGGGACCCTACGAGCAGTACTTC.

Details on this clone: Being one base from a much bigger clone, this may be a read error. J is TRBJ2-5 and V is TRBV6-5; 7 bases are a match to TRBD1. The CDR3 sequence is 13 residues long. Per the germline V gene, CDR1 is MNHEY and CDR2 is SVGAGI. After removal of 5 bases from V and 5 bases from J, the junction contained 5 bases not matched to a gene. For the CDR3, the DNA is TGTGCCAGCAGTGACAGGGTCAGGGAGACCCAGTACTTC. Amino acid sequence: CASSDRVRETQYF.

The V gene is TRBV7-9, the J gene TRBJ1-1; D call uncertain. Trimming stripped 1 base from V and 11 bases from J, with 11 bases between. This CDR3 is built from 12 residues. The germline CDR1 and CDR2 sequences are SEHNR and FQNEAQ (reference sequence). Here the CDR3 DNA reads TGTGCCAGCAGCTTAGTCGCCGTTGACGCTTTCTTT. It is translated as CASSLVAVDAFF.

This CDR3 is CASSDRGSSYEQYF. CDR3 nucleotide sequence: TGTGCCAGCAGTGACAGGGGTAGCTCCTACGAGCAGTACTTC. The rearrangement links TRBV6-1 to TRBJ2-5; D possibly corresponds to TRBD1 (6 bases). The assigned J gene may be wrong: the sequence end matches TRBJ2-7 better. Germline V gene sequence: CDR1 MNHNS, CDR2 SASEGT. CDR3 size: 14 residues.

The chain is built from TRBV28 and TRBJ2-5; D remains unclear. Germline assignment: CDR1 MDHEN and CDR2 SYDVKM. The ends were cut back, 4 bases at V and 6 bases at J, with 18 bases in the middle. The CDR3 has 15 residues. CDR3 nucleotide sequence: TGTGCCAGCAGTTCCCTAAGACTCGACATACAGACCCAGTACTTC. This gives the protein CASSSLRLDIQTQYF.

Comments on this clone: The limits of the CDR3 on the DNA are not certain, so only TCRdb's listed CDR3 is given. The chain uses TRBV29-1 and TRBJ2-1; the D call in the table, TRBD2, was not verified against the DNA. The CDR3 sequence runs 11 residues, both termini included. Germline V gene data show CDR1 as SQVTM and CDR2 as ANQGSEA. The CDR3 spells CSVGLGTQPFF.

This chain links TRBV5-1 with TRBJ1-1; D not certain. Germline V gives CDR1 SGHRS, CDR2 YFSETQ. CDR3 length: 13 residues. The germline V and J ends were trimmed by 7 bases and 0 bases, with 10 bases remaining between them. CDR3 DNA: TGCGCCAGCCAAACCCAATTGAACACTGAAGCTTTCTTT. Protein sequence: CASQTQLNTEAFF.

This sequence joins TRBV9 and TRBJ2-7; D tentatively fits TRBD1 or TRBD2 (5 bases each). CDR3 size: 14 residues. Germline V lookup: CDR1 SGDLS, CDR2 YYNGEE. V lost 0 bases and J 2 bases, leaving 9 bases between the germline ends. CDR3 region: CASSVGGDTYEQYF. CDR3 in DNA: TGTGCCAGCAGCGTAGGAGGGGATACCTACGAGCAGTACTTC.

This clone is a singleton in its sample. The chain carries TRBV4-3 and TRBJ2-5, with no clear D. Germline loops: CDR1 LGHNA, CDR2 YSLEER. This CDR3 is 13 amino acids long. V gave up 0 bases and J gave up 5 bases, with 7 bases separating them. CDR3 sequence: CASSQEIFETQYF. The CDR3 DNA reads as TGCGCCAGCAGCCAAGAAATTTTTGAGACCCAGTACTTC.

The DNA for the CDR3 is TGCAGCGTTGTTCTAGCGGGAGTCGAATCCGGGTATGAGCAGTTCTTC. Its translation is CSVVLAGVESGYEQFF. The chain couples TRBV29-1 to TRBJ2-1; TRBD2 agrees at 10 bases. In germline, CDR1 is SQVTM, CDR2 ANQGSEA. V dropped 4 bases and J dropped 8; count of bases not matched to a gene: 14. CDR3 length equals 16 residues.

The CDR3 loop is CASSRRQGLNTEAFF. CDR3 bases: TGCGCCAGCAGCCGCCGACAGGGCCTGAACACTGAAGCTTTCTTT. The rearrangement joins TRBV4-1 to TRBJ1-1; 7 bases map to TRBD1. The CDR3 loop spans 15 amino acids. Germline loops: CDR1 MGHRA, CDR2 YSYEKL. V lost 4 bases to trimming and J lost 0 bases; unmatched junction nucleotides: 5.